These 7 T cell receptor beta chains were sequenced from one sample in a study of shared clonotypes between healthy human individuals. CD45RO negativity and positive selection for CCR7 defined naive CD8 cells, a population that excluded terminally differentiated effector memory CD45RA+ cells. The repertoire was sequenced with immunoSEQ multiplex PCR; TCRdb's copy has only in-frame clones and lacks some. Of under 600,000 clones in the sample, roughly 98% are singletons; the top ten hold 0.25% to 0.35%. The material sequenced was naive CD8+ T cells sorted from blood. These receptor sequences come from a man aged 30-40 years in good health.

The chain has TRBV10-3 and TRBJ2-1; no clear D. CDR1 and CDR2 from the germline V gene are ENHRY and SYGVKD. Trimming pared 2 bases from V and 9 bases from J, leaving 8 bases between. The CDR3 loop spans 12 amino acids. CDR3 in DNA: TGTGCCATCAGTGAGCCCCCCGGTGAGCAGTTCTTC. Translating gives CAISEPPGEQFF.

This chain connects TRBV9 to TRBJ2-1, with 7 bases aligning to TRBD2. The CDR3 is 12 amino acids. Germline CDR1 and CDR2: SGDLS and YYNGEE. The ends lost 1 base at V and 13 bases at J; junction bases unmatched: 5. The CDR3 sequence: CASSVLAELQFF. DNA of the CDR3: TGTGCCAGCAGCGTACTAGCGGAGCTACAGTTCTTC.

The V and J genes are TRBV7-9 and TRBJ1-2, with D possibly matching TRBD1 (6 bases). CDR1 is SEHNR, CDR2 FQNEAQ, per germline (reference sequence). Trimming removed 7 bases at V and 6 bases at J, with 9 bases between. The CDR3 totals 11 residues. The CDR3 DNA is TGTGCCAGCACCTACAGGGATGGCTACACCTTC. Translating it yields CASTYRDGYTF.

The chain carries TRBV9 and TRBJ1-5; TRBD1 aligns across 7 bases. CDR3 size: 15 residues. Germline lookup yields CDR1 SGDLS and CDR2 YYNGEE. Germline trimming cut 4 bases from V and 3 bases from J; bases unmatched to any gene: 7. The CDR3 sequence: CASSPHRGPNQPQHF. CDR3 coding DNA: TGTGCCAGCAGCCCGCACAGGGGACCCAATCAGCCCCAGCATTTT.

The DNA of the CDR3 is TGTGCCAGCAGTCTGGACAGCCCGCCCAGCGACGAGCAGTACTTC. Residues: CASSLDSPPSDEQYF. The gene calls are TRBV6-5 and TRBJ2-7; possible D gene TRBD1, 6 bases. With 5 bases removed from V and 5 bases from J, the gap between germline ends came to 19 bases. The CDR3 is 15 residues long. The V gene's germline CDR1 is MNHEY and CDR2 SVGAGI.

The chain uses TRBV7-9 and TRBJ2-2; D is possibly TRBD1 (5 bases). Germline CDR1 is SEHNR and CDR2 is FQNEAQ (reference sequence). The CDR3 runs to 19 residues. Trimming left V 2 bases short and J 3 bases short, with 22 bases between. CDR3 amino acids: CASSLRPKTREGDTGELFF. The CDR3 nucleotides are TGTGCCAGCAGCTTACGACCCAAGACAAGGGAAGGGGACACCGGGGAGCTGTTTTTT.

The rearrangement links TRBV5-1 to TRBJ2-1, with TRBD2 matching 10 bases. The CDR3 loop spans 14 amino acids. J was trimmed by 9 bases and V by 4 bases; bases with no gene match: 7. Germline V gene data show CDR1 as SGHRS and CDR2 as YFSETQ. The CDR3 coding sequence is TGCGCCAGCAGCACACTAGCGGGGACGGGTGAGCAGTTCTTC. This translates into CASSTLAGTGEQFF.